The 24 T cell receptor beta chains presented below share a single source sample, sequenced in a study of blood T cell repertoires in COVID-19. TCRdb keeps only in-frame clones here, not all; method: immunoSEQ multiplex PCR. The sample yields around 110,000 clones, around 83% seen once. What was sequenced was PBMCs or T cells enriched from blood (not recorded which). These receptors were collected from a woman in her 30s who had recovered from COVID-19.

The chain has TRBV12-3 or TRBV12-4 and TRBJ2-1, with D possibly being TRBD2 (6 bases). The germline V and J ends were trimmed by 8 bases and 9 bases, with 17 bases remaining between them. The CDR3 is 13 amino acids. The CDR3 DNA is TGTGCCAGCTCAGTAGGGACTTTTGGTGAGCAGTTCTTC. Amino acids: CASSVGTFGEQFF.

The chain joins TRBV30 to TRBJ1-5; possible D gene TRBD1, 5 bases. CDR1 GTSNPN and CDR2 SVGIG come from the germline V gene (reference sequence). Trimming removed 5 bases at V and 0 bases at J, with 5 bases between. The CDR3 has 12 residues. The CDR3 protein is CAWDSSNQPQHF. The CDR3 DNA reads TGTGCCTGGGACAGTAGCAATCAGCCCCAGCATTTT.

The V call is TRBV4-3, the J call TRBJ1-1; D possibly corresponds to TRBD1 (5 bases). The CDR3 is 13 residues long. Between the trimmed V and J ends, which lost 1 base and 4 bases, there was a span of 7 bases. Germline V CDR1 and CDR2: LGHNA, YSLEER. CDR3 bases: TGCGCCAGCAGCCAAGGGAGGGGCACTGAAGCTTTCTTT. It codes for CASSQGRGTEAFF.

CDR3 sequence (DNA): TGTGCCAGCAACCCGGAGGACGGTTTGAACACTGAAGCTTTCTTT. Its translation: CASNPEDGLNTEAFF. The genes are TRBV5-8 and TRBJ1-1; no reliable D call. The CDR3 runs to 15 residues. Trimming took 6 bases from V and 0 from J, leaving 15 bases between them. Germline V gives CDR1 SGHTS, CDR2 YDEGEE.

The CDR3 loop is CATLLAGEGETQYF. In nucleotides, the CDR3 is TGTGCCACTCTTCTAGCGGGAGAGGGAGAGACCCAGTACTTC. The J gene is TRBJ2-5, the V gene TRBV2; 10 bases fit TRBD2. V was pared by 10 bases and J by 4 bases, with 9 bases of the junction left unmatched. This CDR3 is built from 14 residues. Germline loops: CDR1 SNHLY, CDR2 FYNNEI.

The V and J genes are TRBV7-9 and TRBJ2-5, with 9 bases identical to TRBD2. This CDR3 region has 17 residues. CDR1 is SEHNR, CDR2 FQNEAQ, per germline (reference sequence). V lost 8 bases to trimming and J lost 2 bases; unmatched junction nucleotides: 15. In nucleotides, the CDR3 is TGTGCCAGCTGCCTAAATCGGCGGGAGGGCCGGCAAGAGACCCAGTACTTC. Translating gives CASCLNRREGRQETQYF.

This rearrangement joins TRBV13 to TRBJ1-2; 12 bases agree with TRBD1. V dropped 5 bases and J dropped 3; count of bases not matched to a gene: 10. Germline values: CDR1 PRHDT, CDR2 FYEKMQ (reference sequence). This CDR3 contains 17 residues. In nucleotides, the CDR3 is TGTGCCAGCAGCCCGGCCGGGACAGGGGGCGAGGACTATGGCTACACCTTC. It translates to CASSPAGTGGEDYGYTF.

The chain links TRBV18 to TRBJ2-5; no firm D call. Germline CDR1 reads KGHSH; CDR2 reads LQKENI. The V end lost 6 bases, the J end lost 5 bases, and 19 bases lay between the germline ends. This CDR3 is 15 amino acids long. CDR3 sequence: CASSSLDQVRETQYF. The CDR3 bases are TGTGCCAGCTCTTCTCTTGACCAGGTCCGGGAGACCCAGTACTTC.

The chain has TRBV5-1 and TRBJ2-5; TRBD2 matches at 15 bases. V was pared by 0 bases and J by 4 bases, with 4 bases of the junction left unmatched. The CDR3 spans 17 residues. From germline, CDR1 is SGHRS and CDR2 YFSETQ. Here the CDR3 DNA reads TGCGCCAGCAGCTTGGTGGCGGGACTAGCGGGAGGAGAGACCCAGTACTTC. Protein: CASSLVAGLAGGETQYF.

The J gene is TRBJ1-1, the V gene TRBV27; D gene uncertain. V was trimmed by 10 bases and J by 2 bases, leaving 17 bases between them. This CDR3 is 14 amino acids long. Germline lookup yields CDR1 MNHEY and CDR2 SMNVEV (reference sequence). Here the CDR3 reads CAIRPRGTNTEAFF. The CDR3 region has the DNA TGTGCCATCCGACCCCGAGGAACTAACACTGAAGCTTTCTTT.

This rearrangement joins TRBV28 to TRBJ2-7; a possible D gene is TRBD2 (5 bases). The germline CDR1 and CDR2 sequences are MDHEN and SYDVKM. This CDR3 is 15 amino acids long. V was trimmed by 3 bases and J by 1 base, leaving 13 bases between them. The CDR3 loop is CASSLSGQLSYEQYF. In nucleotides, the CDR3 is TGTGCCAGCAGTTTGAGCGGTCAATTATCCTACGAGCAGTACTTC. The full variable domain, with the rest looked up from reference TRBV28 and TRBJ2-7, is DVKVTQSSRYLVKRTGEKVFLECVQDMDHENMFWYRQDPGLGLRLIYFSYDVKMKEKGDIPEGYSVSREKKERFSLILESASTNQTSMYLCASSLSGQLSYEQYFGPGTRLTVT.

CDR3 region: CASNELDPNNSPLHF. Here the CDR3 DNA reads TGTGCCAGCAACGAACTAGACCCGAATAATTCACCCCTCCACTTT. The V and J genes are TRBV28 and TRBJ1-6, with no clear D. The V and J ends lost 7 bases and 5 bases respectively, with 15 bases between them. The germline gives CDR1 MDHEN, CDR2 SYDVKM. The CDR3 is 15 amino acids.

This rearrangement joins TRBV4-1 to TRBJ2-2, with 14 bases fitting TRBD2. The CDR3 consists of 15 residues. V shed 5 bases and J 8 bases; nucleotides not matched to a gene: 4. Germline lookup yields CDR1 MGHRA and CDR2 YSYEKL. The CDR3 protein is CASSAGTSGSGELFF. CDR3 nucleotide sequence: TGCGCCAGCAGCGCGGGGACTAGCGGGAGTGGGGAGCTGTTTTTT.

V usage is TRBV4-3 and J usage is TRBJ2-5, with D maybe TRBD1 (6 bases). Trimming shortened V by 3 bases and J by 1 base, and 12 bases separated the two germline ends. Germline values: CDR1 LGHNA, CDR2 YSLEER. The CDR3 consists of 15 residues. This CDR3 is CASSQMGAAQETQYF. CDR3 bases: TGCGCCAGCAGCCAGATGGGGGCGGCCCAAGAGACCCAGTACTTC.

The chain joins TRBV2 to TRBJ2-3, with 8 bases that match TRBD1. Unmatched junction bases numbered 10, after V lost 6 bases and J lost 11 bases. Germline CDR1 SNHLY, CDR2 FYNNEI. The CDR3 loop spans 13 amino acids. The CDR3 protein is CASRVRQGPRQYF. Written as DNA, the CDR3 is TGTGCCAGCAGGGTGAGACAGGGGCCAAGGCAGTATTTT.

The chain links TRBV15 to TRBJ2-1; 14 bases are a match to TRBD2. From germline, CDR1 is LNHNV and CDR2 YYDKDF (reference sequence). J was trimmed by 6 bases and V by 3 bases; bases with no gene match: 1. The CDR3 is made up of 15 amino acids. CDR3 protein: CATSRGTSGSNEQFF. CDR3 DNA: TGTGCCACCAGCAGGGGGACTAGCGGGAGCAATGAGCAGTTCTTC.

This chain joins TRBV25-1 and TRBJ2-1, with D perhaps matching TRBD2 (6 bases). Trimming removed 8 bases from V and 7 bases from J, with 21 bases in between. The germline V gene has CDR1 MGHDK and CDR2 SYGVNS. CDR3 length equals 15 residues. The CDR3 here is CASEQTSHRWNEQFF. The CDR3 bases are TGTGCCAGCGAACAAACTAGCCACCGGTGGAATGAGCAGTTCTTC.

The chain links TRBV5-1 to TRBJ1-1; 7 bases are a match to TRBD1. CDR3 length equals 15 residues. Germline values: CDR1 SGHRS, CDR2 YFSETQ. After removal of 4 bases from V and 8 bases from J, the junction contained 14 bases not matched to a gene. The CDR3 DNA follows: TGCGCCAGCAGCCTTACCGGGACAGAGGAGGTCGAAGCTTTCTTT. Residues: CASSLTGTEEVEAFF. The complete variable domain, with remaining parts taken from reference TRBV5-1 and TRBJ1-1, reads KAGVTQTPRYLIKTRGQQVTLSCSPISGHRSVSWYQQTPGQGLQFLFEYFSETQRNKGNFPGRFSGRQFSNSRSEMNVSTLELGDSALYLCASSLTGTEEVEAFFGQGTRLTVV.

This chain links TRBV30 with TRBJ2-7; the match to TRBD2 covers 7 bases. This CDR3 is 14 amino acids long. The trim removed 3 bases at V and 0 bases at J, leaving 5 bases unmatched. Germline V lookup: CDR1 GTSNPN, CDR2 SVGIG (reference sequence). Here the CDR3 reads CAWRTSLSSYEQYF. The CDR3 nucleotides are TGTGCCTGGAGGACTAGCCTTAGCTCCTACGAGCAGTACTTC. Looking up the rest from reference TRBV30 and TRBJ2-7 gives the full variable domain: SQTIHQWPATLVQPVGSPLSLECTVEGTSNPNLYWYRQAAGRGLQLLFYSVGIGQISSEVPQNLSASRPQDRQFILSSKKLLLSDSGFYLCAWRTSLSSYEQYFGPGTRLTVT.

The chain joins TRBV27 to TRBJ1-2; maybe TRBD1 (5 bases). CDR1 and CDR2 from the germline V gene are MNHEY and SMNVEV (reference sequence). V shed 4 bases and J shed 4 bases, with 10 bases lying between them. This CDR3 is built from 13 residues. The CDR3, as DNA: TGTGCCAGCAGTTCGGGACTGCCCTATGGCTACACCTTC. Protein product: CASSSGLPYGYTF.

The chain uses TRBV3-1 (or the pseudogene TRBV3-2) and TRBJ2-1; 11 nucleotides agree with TRBD2. The CDR3 sequence is 15 residues long. V was clipped by 4 bases and J by 8 bases; unmatched bases: 7. Germline V CDR1 and CDR2: LGHDT, YNNKEL (reference sequence). The CDR3 DNA follows: TGTGCCAGCAGCCCCATACTAGCGGGAGAGGATGAGCAGTTCTTC. As protein: CASSPILAGEDEQFF.

The V call is TRBV25-1, the J call TRBJ1-3; no definite D call. V lost 0 bases to trimming and J lost 9 bases, with 12 bases between them. Looked up from germline, CDR1 is MGHDK and CDR2 is SYGVNS. The CDR3 is 14 amino acids. As DNA, the CDR3 is TGTGCCAGCAGTGAATATCCCTCCTCAGGCACCATATATTTT. Protein sequence: CASSEYPSSGTIYF. The full variable domain, in which reference TRBV25-1 and TRBJ1-3 provide the parts outside the CDR3, is EADIYQTPRYLVIGTGKKITLECSQTMGHDKMYWYQQDPGMELHLIHYSYGVNSTEKGDLSSESTVSRIRTEHFPLTLESARPSHTSQYLCASSEYPSSGTIYFGEGSWLTVV.

This rearrangement joins TRBV7-3 to TRBJ1-1, with unresolved D. This CDR3 has 13 residues. Germline V gene sequence: CDR1 SGHTA, CDR2 FQGTGA. Trimming removed 3 bases from V and 3 bases from J, with 8 bases in between. The CDR3 sequence: CASSFSTDTEAFF. The CDR3 coding sequence is TGTGCCAGCAGCTTCTCTACGGACACTGAAGCTTTCTTT.

The chain combines TRBV10-3 with TRBJ2-3, with 7 bases lining up with TRBD1. CDR1 is ENHRY, CDR2 SYGVKD, per germline. V dropped 3 bases and J dropped 0; count of bases not matched to a gene: 3. This CDR3 has 15 amino acids. The CDR3 DNA reads as TGTGCCATCAGTGAAGGGGACAGTAGCACAGATACGCAGTATTTT. It is translated as CAISEGDSSTDTQYF.